The 14 T cell receptor beta chains in this list originate from one sample, sequenced in a study of CD8 T cells in ankylosing spondylitis. From the 5' RACE reads, TCRdb called clonotypes with MiXCR, one entry per CDR3 protein. The repertoire consists of some 250,000 distinct CDR3 sequences, with 8.6% occurring once and the leading ten covering almost 7%. The sample comprised blood, either unsorted or a sorted T cell fraction (not recorded which). These receptor sequences come from a male donor with ankylosing spondylitis or in good health (not recorded which).

A note on this clonotype: A much larger clone sits a single nucleotide away, making a read error possible. V gene TRBV6-1 combines with J gene TRBJ1-2; D is uncertain. This CDR3 spans 14 amino acids. Germline lookup yields CDR1 MNHNS and CDR2 SASEGT. CDR3 sequence (DNA): TGTGCCAGCAGTGGTCAAGAGGGTAGCTATGGCTACCCCTTC. It codes for CASSGQEGSYGYPF.

The CDR3 loop reads CAISLNTGGAPLHF. CDR3 in DNA: TGTGCCATCAGCTTAAACACCGGCGGGGCACCCCTCCACTTT. The chain is built from TRBV10-3 and TRBJ1-6; D gene unclear. CDR3 length equals 14 residues. The V end was cut by 6 bases, the J end by 11 bases, with 17 bases between. Germline V gene data show CDR1 as ENHRY and CDR2 as SYGVKD.

This clonotype has ten or more counts. The V and J genes are TRBV20-1 and TRBJ2-1; D remains ambiguous. Trimming cost V 0 bases and J 10 bases, with 4 bases left between them. The CDR3 runs 10 residues. CDR1 DFQATT and CDR2 SNEGSKA come from the germline V gene (reference sequence). CDR3 sequence (DNA): TGCAGTGCTAGAGACGTAGAGCAGTTCTTC. Translation gives CSARDVEQFF.

This clonotype was seen a few times. The rearrangement joins TRBV18 to TRBJ2-1, with D unresolved. Germline V gene data show CDR1 as KGHSH and CDR2 as LQKENI. The CDR3 runs to 13 residues. The germline V and J ends were trimmed by 1 base and 5 bases, with 6 bases remaining between them. The CDR3 region is CASSPRPDNEQFF. In DNA form, the CDR3 reads TGTGCCAGCTCACCACGACCAGACAATGAGCAGTTCTTC. The variable domain in full, with the rest retrieved from reference TRBV18 and TRBJ2-1, is NAGVMQNPRHLVRRRGQEARLRCSPMKGHSHVYWYRQLPEEGLKFMVYLQKENIIDESGMPKERFSAEFPKEGPSILRIQQVVRGDSAAYFCASSPRPDNEQFFGPGTRLTVL.

This clonotype was seen ten or more times. The genes are TRBV28 and TRBJ2-7; 10 bases are shared with TRBD1. V was pared by 6 bases and J by 6 bases, with 2 bases of the junction left unmatched. Germline values: CDR1 MDHEN, CDR2 SYDVKM. This CDR3 has 12 amino acids. CDR3 DNA: TGTGCCAGCAGCCGACAGGGGGCCGAGCAGTACTTC. Translated: CASSRQGAEQYF.

This clonotype was recorded at least ten times. The chain uses TRBV11-2 and TRBJ1-1; possible D gene TRBD1, 6 bases. CDR1 SGHAT and CDR2 FQNNGV come from the germline V gene. Trimming took 1 base from V and 0 from J, leaving 18 bases between them. The CDR3 runs 18 residues. CDR3 nucleotides: TGTGCCAGCAGCTTAGTTTTCCAGGGGAGGAACATGAACACTGAAGCTTTCTTT. Translating it yields CASSLVFQGRNMNTEAFF.

This clonotype was counted between two and nine times. The chain employs TRBV4-2 and TRBJ2-1, with D perhaps matching TRBD2 (7 bases). Germline assignment: CDR1 LGHNA and CDR2 YNFKEQ. CDR3 size: 16 residues. V lost 0 bases and J 4 bases, leaving 13 bases between the germline ends. The chain's CDR3 is CASSQEGGGGYNEQFF. The DNA for the CDR3 is TGTGCCAGCAGCCAAGAAGGGGGGGGCGGGTACAATGAGCAGTTCTTC.

This clonotype appeared many times. V usage is TRBV29-1 and J usage is TRBJ2-3, with TRBD2 matching 14 bases. Trimming cost V 7 bases and J 3 bases; bases outside gene matches: 6. The CDR3 spans 15 residues. Germline V CDR1 and CDR2: SQVTM, ANQGSEA. CDR3 loop: CSATSGRAWTDTQYF. The CDR3 region has the DNA TGCAGCGCGACTAGCGGGAGGGCCTGGACAGATACGCAGTATTTT.

In its sample, this clonotype was seen many times. The chain uses TRBV7-3 and TRBJ2-2; no clear D gene. The CDR3 sequence is 13 residues long. V lost 6 bases and J lost 2, with 7 bases in between. Per germline, CDR1 SGHTA and CDR2 FQGTGA. CDR3 sequence (DNA): TGTGCCAGCAGGATTGATAACACCGGGGAGCTGTTTTTT. Encoded protein: CASRIDNTGELFF.

The V and J genes are TRBV29-1 and TRBJ1-2, with a weak D call TRBD1 (5 bases). Trimming removed 7 bases from V and 6 bases from J, with 15 bases in between. CDR3 length: 12 residues. Germline loops: CDR1 SQVTM, CDR2 ANQGSEA. CDR3 sequence (DNA): TGCAGCGAGAAGGTCAGGGAACATGGCTACACCTTC. Its translation: CSEKVREHGYTF.

The sample holds many counts of this clonotype. CDR3 loop: CASSLEGGSPLHF. As DNA, the CDR3 is TGCGCCAGCAGCTTGGAGGGCGGTTCACCCCTCCACTTT. The V call is TRBV5-1, the J call TRBJ1-6; D is unclear. CDR3 length: 13 amino acids. Germline lookup yields CDR1 SGHRS and CDR2 YFSETQ. Trimming left V 0 bases short and J 9 bases short, with 7 bases between. The full variable domain, rest sourced from reference TRBV5-1 and TRBJ1-6, is KAGVTQTPRYLIKTRGQQVTLSCSPISGHRSVSWYQQTPGQGLQFLFEYFSETQRNKGNFPGRFSGRQFSNSRSEMNVSTLELGDSALYLCASSLEGGSPLHFGNGTRLTVT.

This clonotype was counted ten times or more. It may be a read error: a sequence one base away is much more abundant. The rearrangement joins TRBV7-2 to TRBJ1-3; no reliable D call. V was trimmed by 3 bases and J by 4 bases, leaving 1 base between them. The V gene's germline CDR1 is SGHTA and CDR2 FQGNSA. There are 11 residues in the CDR3. The CDR3: CASSLGNTIYF. The CDR3 DNA sequence: TGTGCCAGCAGCTTGGGAAACACCATATATTTT.

This clonotype came up many times. V and J are TRBV20-1 and TRBJ1-5, with D unclear. CDR1 is DFQATT and CDR2 is SNEGSKA in the germline V gene (reference sequence). The V gene lost 6 bases and the J gene lost 0 bases, with 15 bases spanning the gap. This CDR3 region has 15 residues. Here the CDR3 reads CSAPHGGYSNQPQHF. The CDR3 nucleotides are TGCAGTGCGCCACATGGAGGCTATAGCAATCAGCCCCAGCATTTT.

This chain connects TRBV7-6 to TRBJ1-3; weak D call: TRBD1 (5 bases). V lost 1 base and J lost 3, with 13 bases in between. Germline CDR1 and CDR2: SGHVS and FNYEAQ. The CDR3 runs to 16 residues. CDR3 amino acids: CASSLVAQGGGNTIYF. Here the CDR3 DNA reads TGTGCCAGCAGCTTAGTAGCGCAGGGAGGTGGAAACACCATATATTTT.